Listed below are T cell receptor beta chains from one sample, sequenced in a study of identical twins. TCRdb ran MiXCR on the 5' RACE reads and lists one entry per CDR3 protein. This repertoire shows under 500,000 distinct CDR3 sequences, about 13% found once; its top ten account for approximately 0.9%. The data also belong to a second study, concerning yellow fever vaccine responses in identical twins.

Sample: CD4+ T cells sorted from blood. The receptors derive from a woman in her late teens or twenties in good health. The CDR3 runs from the conserved cysteine through the conserved F or W. A D gene is named only where the DNA matches it firmly. Some rows mark clone size as missing; the rest say once, few, many or name a class of expanded clone.

d_call	clone_size	j_call	v_call	cdr3_aa	cdr3_nt
.	.	TRBJ2-5	TRBV18	CASSPPKGTQYF	TGTGCCAGCTCACCACCGAAAGGGACCCAGTACTTC
TRBD1	few	TRBJ2-5	TRBV5-4	CASSLPGQLYQETQYF	TGTGCCAGCAGCCTACCGGGACAGTTGTACCAAGAGACCCAGTACTTC
TRBD2	.	TRBJ2-3	TRBV20-1	CSASGTRNTDTQYF	TGCAGTGCTTCCGGGACTAGAAACACAGATACGCAGTATTTT
.	once	TRBJ2-1	TRBV30	CAWSQRHNEQFF	TGTGCCTGGAGTCAACGACACAATGAGCAGTTCTTC
TRBD1	many	TRBJ2-4	TRBV20-1	CRTGQGNIQYF	TGCAGGACGGGACAGGGCAACATTCAGTACTTC
.	.	TRBJ2-4	TRBV5-1	CASRQDSNIAKNIQYF	TGCGCCAGCAGGCAGGACAGTAACATAGCCAAAAACATTCAGTACTTC
.	.	TRBJ2-7	TRBV5-1	CASSLDPLYEQYF	TGCGCCAGCAGCTTGGATCCTCTCTACGAGCAGTACTTC
.	.	TRBJ2-1	TRBV19	CASKSSAPSYNEQFF	TGTGCCAGTAAGTCCAGTGCCCCTTCCTACAATGAGCAGTTCTTC
TRBD1	few	TRBJ2-5	TRBV6-1	CASQTGYQETQYF	TGTGCCAGTCAGACAGGGTACCAAGAGACCCAGTACTTC
.	.	TRBJ1-5	TRBV20-1	CSARDSRGSQPQHF	TGCAGTGCTAGAGATTCTCGAGGAAGTCAGCCCCAGCATTTT
.	.	TRBJ1-4	TRBV12-3/TRBV12-4	CASSLYGANGEKLFF	TGTGCCAGCAGTTTATATGGGGCAAACGGCGAAAAACTGTTTTTT
TRBD1	many	TRBJ2-2	TRBV5-1	CASTQTGGNTGELFF	TGCGCCAGCACCCAGACAGGGGGGAACACCGGGGAGCTGTTTTTT
TRBD2	many	TRBJ2-1	TRBV5-1	CASRPASGGNNEQFF	TGCGCCAGCAGGCCGGCTAGCGGTGGCAACAATGAGCAGTTCTTC
.	.	TRBJ2-2	TRBV12-3/TRBV12-4	CASHPGAGTGELFF	TGTGCCAGCCATCCAGGGGCAGGGACCGGGGAGCTGTTTTTT
.	few	TRBJ2-1	TRBV5-6	CASSLEARQGLPEQFF	TGTGCCAGCAGCTTGGAGGCGCGGCAGGGGTTACCGGAGCAGTTCTTC
.	.	TRBJ2-5	TRBV28	CASSLWALKLEKQETQYF	TGTGCCAGCAGTTTATGGGCGTTAAAACTTGAAAAGCAAGAGACCCAGTACTTC
TRBD2	.	TRBJ2-7	TRBV10-3	CAISEGTSGTGTYEQYF	TGTGCCATCAGTGAGGGGACTAGCGGGACGGGAACCTACGAGCAGTACTTC
.	.	TRBJ2-3	TRBV6-1	CASSSIDSTDTQYF	TGTGCCAGCAGCTCAATCGACAGCACAGATACGCAGTATTTT
.	few	TRBJ2-2	TRBV20-1	CSARDGRGRVNTGELFF	TGCAGTGCTAGAGATGGCCGGGGGCGCGTTAACACCGGGGAGCTGTTTTTT
.	many	TRBJ2-1	TRBV5-1	CASSPTSYNEQFF	TGCGCCAGCAGCCCGACTAGCTACAATGAGCAGTTCTTC
TRBD2	.	TRBJ2-3	TRBV20-1	CSASTSADTQYF	TGCAGTGCTAGTACTAGCGCGGATACGCAGTATTTT
TRBD1	.	TRBJ1-5	TRBV6-5	CASSSRTGGSGGGNQPQHF	TGTGCCAGCAGTTCCCGGACAGGGGGCAGCGGTGGAGGCAATCAGCCCCAGCATTTT
.	few	TRBJ1-6	TRBV7-2	CASSLRQAAASGSPLHF	TGTGCCAGCAGCTTACGACAGGCGGCTGCTTCCGGTTCACCCCTCCACTTT
TRBD2	few	TRBJ2-3	TRBV29-1	CSVERLAGADTQYF	TGCAGCGTTGAGAGACTAGCGGGAGCAGATACGCAGTATTTT
TRBD2	.	TRBJ2-1	TRBV19	CASSIAAGLVDEQFF	TGTGCCAGTAGTATAGCAGCAGGACTAGTCGATGAGCAGTTCTTC
TRBD1	few	TRBJ2-7	TRBV24-1	CATSDAGTGVGEQYF	TGTGCCACCAGTGATGCCGGGACAGGGGTAGGGGAGCAGTACTTC
.	few	TRBJ2-1	TRBV4-3	CASSPKADRAPGEQFF	TGCGCCAGCAGCCCCAAGGCGGACCGTGCCCCGGGGGAGCAGTTCTTC
.	few	TRBJ2-4	TRBV28	CASSTTGLSVAKNIQYF	TGTGCCAGCAGCACTACAGGGTTATCTGTAGCCAAAAACATTCAGTACTTC
.	few	TRBJ2-5	TRBV20-1	CSAPRAGEETQYF	TGCAGTGCCCCAAGGGCAGGGGAAGAGACCCAGTACTTC
.	once	TRBJ2-3	TRBV5-4	CASSDYRGLGTDTQYF	TGTGCCAGCAGCGATTACCGGGGTCTCGGTACAGATACGCAGTATTTT
.	many	TRBJ1-2	TRBV4-2	CASSHRGGYGYTF	TGTGCCAGCAGCCACCGTGGGGGCTATGGCTACACCTTC
.	.	TRBJ1-2	TRBV3-1	CASSQGSANRLNYGYTF	TGTGCCAGCAGCCAGGGGTCGGCTAATCGTCTAAACTATGGCTACACCTTC
.	few	TRBJ2-7	TRBV28	CASFANSYEQYF	TGTGCCTCCTTCGCAAATTCCTACGAGCAGTACTTC
TRBD2	few	TRBJ2-3	TRBV6-2/TRBV6-3	CASSYSTRTGGSTDTQYF	TGTGCCAGCAGTTACTCGACTAGAACGGGAGGGAGCACAGATACGCAGTATTTT
.	.	TRBJ2-3	TRBV6-1	CASRPGETTDTQYF	TGTGCCAGCAGACCGGGGGAGACTACAGATACGCAGTATTTT
.	many	TRBJ2-3	TRBV10-2	CASSEADTQYF	TGCGCCAGCAGTGAGGCAGATACGCAGTATTTT
.	few	TRBJ2-1	TRBV12-3/TRBV12-4	CAFKQGAHRPEQFF	TGTGCCTTTAAGCAGGGAGCTCACCGCCCTGAGCAGTTCTTC
TRBD1	many	TRBJ2-7	TRBV5-1	CASSSGTGASTQQYF	TGCGCCAGCAGCTCAGGGACAGGGGCCTCTACGCAGCAGTACTTC
.	few	TRBJ2-1	TRBV7-9	CASGNYRGSYNEQFF	TGTGCCAGCGGAAACTATCGGGGCTCCTACAATGAGCAGTTCTTC
TRBD2	few	TRBJ2-1	TRBV24-1	CATSGPGLGFTNEQFF	TGTGCCACCAGTGGCCCGGGACTAGGGTTTACTAATGAGCAGTTCTTC
TRBD2	few	TRBJ2-5	TRBV20-1	CSAREGGLAGGETQYF	TGCAGTGCTAGAGAGGGAGGGCTAGCGGGGGGAGAGACCCAGTACTTC
.	few	TRBJ2-1	TRBV11-1	CASSLRTGALAGKNEQFF	TGTGCCAGCAGCTTAAGGACAGGGGCACTAGCGGGGAAGAATGAGCAGTTCTTC
.	.	TRBJ2-2	TRBV29-1	CSVEERSAGELFF	TGCAGCGTTGAGGAAAGGAGTGCCGGGGAGCTGTTTTTT
.	.	TRBJ2-1	TRBV7-2	CASSQTMENEQFF	TGTGCCAGCAGTCAGACAATGGAGAATGAGCAGTTCTTC
TRBD2	.	TRBJ2-6	TRBV4-3	CASSQENPGGAGANVLTF	TGCGCCAGCAGCCAAGAAAACCCGGGAGGGGCTGGGGCCAACGTCCTGACTTTC
.	.	TRBJ1-5	TRBV29-1	CSVEEGGSNQPQHF	TGCAGCGTTGAAGAGGGGGGAAGCAATCAGCCCCAGCATTTT
.	.	TRBJ2-5	TRBV4-1	CASSPRLVVFGTQYF	TGCGCCAGCAGCCCCAGACTAGTCGTCTTCGGGACCCAGTACTTC
.	.	TRBJ1-2	TRBV5-1	CASSPDWQGRGYTF	TGCGCCAGCAGCCCTGATTGGCAGGGGAGAGGCTACACCTTC
TRBD2	.	TRBJ2-2	TRBV4-2	CASSQDYGVGLADNTGELFF	TGTGCCAGCAGCCAAGATTACGGGGTAGGGCTAGCGGATAACACCGGGGAGCTGTTTTTT
.	.	TRBJ2-3	TRBV5-1	CASSGQSTDTQYF	TGCGCCAGCTCGGGTCAGAGCACAGATACGCAGTATTTT
.	.	TRBJ2-3	TRBV20-1	CSALGQLSTDTQYF	TGCAGTGCCCTCGGACAGCTAAGCACAGATACGCAGTATTTT
.	few	TRBJ2-1	TRBV5-1	CASSPTILGANEQFF	TGCGCCAGCAGTCCGACCATTCTAGGTGCCAATGAGCAGTTCTTC
.	few	TRBJ2-2	TRBV11-2	CASSVQGRGAGELFF	TGTGCCAGCAGTGTACAGGGGAGGGGGGCCGGGGAGCTGTTTTTT
TRBD1	.	TRBJ2-7	TRBV5-1	CASSLLRDRNYEQYF	TGCGCCAGCAGCCTCCTCCGGGACAGAAACTACGAGCAGTACTTC
.	.	TRBJ2-5	TRBV5-6	CASSWVYEPQETQYF	TGTGCCAGCAGCTGGGTTTACGAGCCCCAAGAGACCCAGTACTTC
.	few	TRBJ2-3	TRBV12-3/TRBV12-4	CASSFGYLDTQYF	TGTGCCAGCAGTTTTGGGTACTTAGATACGCAGTATTTT
.	.	TRBJ1-2	TRBV20-1	CSAPQRNYGYTF	TGCAGTGCTCCACAGAGAAACTATGGCTACACCTTC